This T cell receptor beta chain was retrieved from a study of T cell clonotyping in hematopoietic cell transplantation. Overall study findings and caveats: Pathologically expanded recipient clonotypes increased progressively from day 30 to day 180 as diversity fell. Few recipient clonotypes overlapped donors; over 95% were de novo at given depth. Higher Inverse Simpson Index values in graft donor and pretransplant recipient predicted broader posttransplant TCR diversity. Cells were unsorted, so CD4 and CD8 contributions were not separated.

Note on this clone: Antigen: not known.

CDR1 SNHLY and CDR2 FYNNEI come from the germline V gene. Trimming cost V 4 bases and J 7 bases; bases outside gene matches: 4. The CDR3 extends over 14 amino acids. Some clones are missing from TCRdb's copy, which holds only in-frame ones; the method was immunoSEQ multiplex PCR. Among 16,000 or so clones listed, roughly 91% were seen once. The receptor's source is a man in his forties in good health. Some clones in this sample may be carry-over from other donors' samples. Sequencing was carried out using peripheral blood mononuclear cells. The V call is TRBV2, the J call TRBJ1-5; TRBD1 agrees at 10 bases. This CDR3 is CASSGTGGTQPQHF. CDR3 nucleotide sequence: TGTGCCAGCAGTGGGACAGGGGGGACACAGCCCCAGCATTTT.